The 27 T cell receptor beta chains presented below share a single source sample, sequenced in a study of T-cell memory formation after mild COVID-19. TCRdb re-called the 5' RACE reads with MiXCR, one entry per CDR3 protein. The data hold about 180,000 distinct CDR3 sequences, with about a sixth observed a single time. Sequencing used PBMCs or a T cell subset sorted from them (not recorded which). All receptors come from an adult woman who had mild COVID-19 (a few samples of this study predate the infection). Cell type and time point are not known.

In this sample, this clonotype turned up a few times. This rearrangement joins TRBV24-1 to TRBJ2-7, with D perhaps matching TRBD1 (6 bases). CDR1 is KGHDR and CDR2 is SFDVKD in the germline V gene. V lost 7 bases and J lost 4, with 16 bases in between. The CDR3 loop spans 14 amino acids. This CDR3 reads CATSHGTTTYEQYF. For the CDR3, the DNA is TGTGCCACCAGCCACGGGACAACGACATACGAGCAGTACTTC.

There are many counts of this clonotype. The chain joins TRBV7-2 to TRBJ2-1; TRBD2 matches at 12 bases. Germline V gives CDR1 SGHTA, CDR2 FQGNSA. CDR3 length: 15 residues. V shed 5 bases and J 7 bases; nucleotides not matched to a gene: 6. CDR3 nucleotide sequence: TGTGCCAGCAGCCAGACTAGCGGGAGTATTAATGAGCAGTTCTTC. Translated: CASSQTSGSINEQFF.

The table lists this clonotype with a few counts. J is TRBJ2-3 and V is TRBV7-3; D perhaps matches TRBD2 (5 bases). Deletions cut 5 bases from V and 1 base from J, with 19 bases between. The CDR3 spans 17 residues. CDR1 and CDR2 from the germline V gene are SGHTA and FQGTGA. CDR3 DNA sequence: TGTGCCAGCAGCCCCGGCGGGTTGGTAGCTGGCACAGATACGCAGTATTTT. Its protein product is CASSPGGLVAGTDTQYF.

The chain recombines TRBV7-9 with TRBJ2-3; 11 bases line up with TRBD2. The CDR3 totals 16 residues. After removal of 4 bases from V and 4 bases from J, the junction contained 7 bases not matched to a gene. Germline assignment: CDR1 SEHNR and CDR2 FQNEAQ (reference sequence). The CDR3 DNA follows: TGTGCCAGCAGCTGGGGTAGCGGGAGGGCCGCAGATACGCAGTATTTT. As protein: CASSWGSGRAADTQYF.

Only a few counts were recorded for this clonotype. This sequence joins TRBV7-9 and TRBJ1-5, with a weak D call TRBD1 (5 bases). Germline lookup yields CDR1 SEHNR and CDR2 FQNEAQ (reference sequence). The CDR3 extends over 16 amino acids. V gave up 1 base and J gave up 2 bases, with 12 bases separating them. This CDR3 is CASSLGTIRGNQPQHF. In nucleotides, the CDR3 is TGTGCCAGCAGCTTAGGGACAATTAGGGGCAATCAGCCCCAGCATTTT.

In its sample, this clonotype was seen many times. V gene TRBV29-1 combines with J gene TRBJ2-1, with a weak D call TRBD1 (7 bases). This CDR3 has 14 residues. Germline V gene data show CDR1 as SQVTM and CDR2 as ANQGSEA. V lost 8 bases to trimming and J lost 5 bases, with 19 bases between them. This CDR3 reads CSSRQGGRNNEQFF. Here the CDR3 DNA reads TGCAGCTCCCGCCAGGGGGGCCGGAACAATGAGCAGTTCTTC.

J is TRBJ2-7 and V is TRBV7-8; 12 nucleotides line up with TRBD1. Per the germline V gene, CDR1 is SGHVS and CDR2 is FQNEAQ. Trimming at V came to 5 bases and at J to 1 base, leaving 12 bases not matched to a gene. This CDR3 has 18 amino acids. The CDR3 sequence is CASSNRPGQGARSYEQYF. The CDR3 bases are TGTGCCAGCAGCAACCGACCGGGACAGGGGGCAAGGTCCTACGAGCAGTACTTC.

This clonotype was counted between two and nine times. The chain employs TRBV6-1 and TRBJ1-2; D is ambiguous. The CDR3 runs to 14 residues. Germline CDR1 and CDR2: MNHNS and SASEGT. V was shortened by 4 bases and J by 2 bases, with 11 bases between the two germline ends. CDR3 residues: CASSARAVNYGYTF. As DNA, the CDR3 is TGTGCCAGCAGTGCCCGGGCCGTGAACTATGGCTACACCTTC.

This clonotype was observed a handful of times. The rearrangement links TRBV7-2 to TRBJ2-7, with 8 bases aligning to TRBD2. This CDR3 is built from 15 residues. After removal of 2 bases from V and 6 bases from J, the junction contained 9 bases not matched to a gene. The germline gives CDR1 SGHTA, CDR2 FQGNSA. The CDR3 region is CASSLTLAGHFEQYF. CDR3 bases: TGTGCCAGCAGCTTAACGCTAGCGGGTCATTTCGAGCAGTACTTC. The whole variable domain, remainder taken from reference TRBV7-2 and TRBJ2-7, is GAGVSQSPSNKVTEKGKDVELRCDPISGHTALYWYRQSLGQGLEFLIYFQGNSAPDKSGLPSDRFSAERTGGSVSTLTIQRTQQEDSAVYLCASSLTLAGHFEQYFGPGTRLTVT.

The J gene is TRBJ2-7, the V gene TRBV7-8; D might be TRBD1 (6 bases). Germline V gene lookup returns CDR1 SGHVS and CDR2 FQNEAQ. The V and J ends lost 2 bases and 4 bases respectively, with 9 bases between them. The CDR3 contains 13 residues. Written as DNA, the CDR3 is TGTGCCAGCAGCTTACACAGGGAATACGAGCAGTACTTC. It encodes CASSLHREYEQYF.

This clonotype was detected only a few times. The chain is built from TRBV11-2 and TRBJ1-5, with a possible D match to TRBD1 (5 bases). Deletions cut 2 bases from V and 0 bases from J, with 11 bases between. The CDR3 covers 16 residues. Germline CDR1 SGHAT, CDR2 FQNNGV. The CDR3, as DNA: TGTGCCAGCAGCTTAAGTTGGCAGGGTAGCAATCAGCCCCAGCATTTT. It codes for CASSLSWQGSNQPQHF.

The chain combines TRBV11-3 with TRBJ2-1; D ambiguous. The V end lost 5 bases, the J end lost 0 bases, and 17 bases lay between the germline ends. Germline V CDR1 and CDR2: SGHNT, YENEEA. This CDR3 region has 17 residues. CDR3 coding DNA: TGTGCCAGCAGCGACATATGGACCCCAGCCTCCTACAATGAGCAGTTCTTC. Protein sequence: CASSDIWTPASYNEQFF.

The chain joins TRBV29-1 to TRBJ2-4; 7 nucleotides agree with TRBD1. The V and J ends lost 7 bases and 12 bases, in that order; junction bases with no gene match: 9. The CDR3 is made up of 11 amino acids. Germline assignment: CDR1 SQVTM and CDR2 ANQGSEA. The CDR3 is CSGRQGWAQYF. The CDR3 nucleotides read TGCAGCGGGCGACAGGGTTGGGCTCAGTACTTC.

A few counts support this clonotype. V and J are TRBV12-3 or TRBV12-4 and TRBJ1-2; TRBD1 agrees at 8 bases. The V segment lost 7 bases and the J segment 4 bases; nucleotides outside the gene matches: 8. This CDR3 is 14 amino acids long. In DNA, the CDR3 is TGTGCCAGCAAAACAGGGGGTTCGGGCTATGGCTACACCTTC. Translation gives CASKTGGSGYGYTF.

This clonotype was seen more than once but under ten times. The genes are TRBV20-1 and TRBJ1-5; no firm D call. Looked up from germline, CDR1 is DFQATT and CDR2 is SNEGSKA (reference sequence). The CDR3 sequence is 13 residues long. V was trimmed by 1 base and J by 6 bases, leaving 10 bases between them. CDR3 DNA: TGCAGTGCTAGAGTAACGGGTGGTCAGCCCCAGCATTTT. Encoded protein: CSARVTGGQPQHF.

This clonotype has more than one count but fewer than ten. The V and J genes are TRBV6-2 or TRBV6-3 and TRBJ2-2; 9 bases fit TRBD2. Per the germline V gene, CDR1 is MNHEY and CDR2 is SVGEGT. Germline trimming cut 4 bases from V and 4 bases from J; bases unmatched to any gene: 7. The CDR3 spans 16 residues. The CDR3 DNA sequence: TGTGCCAGCAGTTCCCGCGGGAGGGCAGGCACCGGGGAGCTGTTTTTT. Residues: CASSSRGRAGTGELFF.

The chain recombines TRBV20-1 with TRBJ1-2; TRBD1 matches 7 bases. Germline loops: CDR1 DFQATT, CDR2 SNEGSKA (reference sequence). The V and J ends lost 1 base and 6 bases, in that order; junction bases with no gene match: 8. This CDR3 is 14 amino acids long. The CDR3 DNA reads as TGCAGTGCTAGAGGTGACAGGGCGGGGCATGGCTACACCTTC. As protein: CSARGDRAGHGYTF.

This sequence joins TRBV6-2 or TRBV6-3 and TRBJ2-3, with D unresolved. This CDR3 comprises 15 residues. Trimming took 10 bases from V and 0 from J, leaving 17 bases between them. The germline CDR1 and CDR2 sequences are MNHEY and SVGEGT. Here the CDR3 DNA reads TGTGCCATCGAGCGAGCCGGAACAAGCACAGATACGCAGTATTTT. Amino acids: CAIERAGTSTDTQYF.

This clonotype was seen many times. V gene TRBV4-2 combines with J gene TRBJ1-4; TRBD1 aligns across 7 bases. With 4 bases clipped from V and 5 bases from J, the junction kept 13 bases outside the gene matches. The length of the CDR3 is 17 residues. Per germline, CDR1 LGHNA and CDR2 YNFKEQ. CDR3 nucleotide sequence: TGTGCCAGCAGCCTTCCCGGAGGGGGCGTAAGGAATGAAAAACTGTTTTTT. Amino acid sequence: CASSLPGGGVRNEKLFF.

This clonotype turned up a few times. The V gene is TRBV20-1, the J gene TRBJ2-7; 9 bases are shared with TRBD2. The CDR3 is 15 amino acids. Trimming at V came to 0 bases and at J to 0 bases, leaving 3 bases not matched to a gene. Germline V gene sequence: CDR1 DFQATT, CDR2 SNEGSKA (reference sequence). The CDR3: CSARDSTSGSYEQYF. The CDR3 DNA sequence: TGCAGTGCTAGAGATTCGACTAGCGGCTCCTACGAGCAGTACTTC.

This chain uses TRBV12-3 or TRBV12-4 with TRBJ2-5, with a tentative D call TRBD1 (6 bases). CDR3 length equals 12 residues. Trimming shortened V by 4 bases and J by 3 bases, and 6 bases separated the two germline ends. Written as DNA, the CDR3 is TGTGCCAGCAGTTCAGGGGAAGAGACCCAGTACTTC. It is translated as CASSSGEETQYF.

In its sample, this clonotype was seen a few times. The chain is built from TRBV24-1 and TRBJ2-7; D possibly matches TRBD1 or TRBD2 (6 bases each). Trimming removed 5 bases from V and 3 bases from J, with 10 bases in between. This CDR3 region has 13 residues. Germline-derived CDR1 and CDR2 are KGHDR and SFDVKD. The CDR3 loop is CATSVQGGYEQYF. CDR3 nucleotides: TGTGCCACCAGTGTACAGGGAGGCTACGAGCAGTACTTC.

This chain connects TRBV20-1 to TRBJ2-3; possibly TRBD2 for D (6 bases). CDR3 size: 15 residues. Per the germline V gene, CDR1 is DFQATT and CDR2 is SNEGSKA (reference sequence). V lost 1 base to trimming and J lost 9 bases, with 20 bases between them. In DNA form, the CDR3 reads TGCAGTGCTAGAGTCCCCGGGACTGGCTTCTCCACGCAGTATTTT. Translation gives CSARVPGTGFSTQYF.

The genes are TRBV6-6 and TRBJ2-3, with D possibly called TRBD1 or TRBD2 (5 bases each). The V gene lost 6 bases and the J gene lost 8 bases, with 15 bases spanning the gap. The V gene's germline CDR1 is MNHNY and CDR2 SVGAGI (reference sequence). This CDR3 is built from 13 residues. The CDR3 here is CASSRDLGGTQYF. The CDR3 bases are TGTGCCAGCAGCCGGGACCTTGGGGGTACGCAGTATTTT.

The chain is built from TRBV6-6 and TRBJ2-1; tentative D call: TRBD2 (6 bases). This CDR3 spans 17 amino acids. Germline V lookup: CDR1 MNHNY, CDR2 SVGAGI (reference sequence). V was trimmed by 2 bases and J by 3 bases, leaving 17 bases between them. CDR3 coding DNA: TGTGCCAGCAGTTACCCGTGGGGTAGCGGAGTCTACAATGAGCAGTTCTTC. This gives the protein CASSYPWGSGVYNEQFF.

This chain joins TRBV29-1 and TRBJ1-1, with 8 positions matching TRBD1. The CDR3 runs to 15 residues. Germline CDR1 is SQVTM and CDR2 is ANQGSEA. V was clipped by 4 bases and J by 0 bases; unmatched bases: 7. CDR3 region: CSVGQGIAMNTEAFF. The CDR3 DNA is TGCAGCGTTGGACAGGGGATAGCCATGAACACTGAAGCTTTCTTT.

The rearrangement joins TRBV10-3 to TRBJ1-2; the match to TRBD1 covers 7 bases. The CDR3 runs 15 residues. The V gene end was trimmed by 6 bases and the J gene end by 4 bases; junction bases not matched to a gene: 11. Germline CDR1 reads ENHRY; CDR2 reads SYGVKD. This CDR3 reads CAISINPGQLYGYTF. CDR3 coding DNA: TGTGCCATCAGCATTAATCCGGGACAGCTCTATGGCTACACCTTC.